This T cell receptor beta chain appears in the sequencing data of a study of blood T cells in healthy people across ages (dated by TCRdb to 2014 to 2015). Broadly, across the study: In model experiments, roughly one uniquely barcoded TCR beta cDNA molecule per two T cells was captured by template switching. Using deep sequencing normalized with unique cDNA molecular identifiers, the study measured how TCR beta repertoire diversity changes with age. Using the same blood draw, the study looked at two additional independent replicas of 1 million unique cDNA reads for two donors, one aged 18 to 30 and the other aged 80 or older. The donors were split into four age groups: young (average around 16 years), middle-aged (39), aged (around 67) and long-lived (under 85). To avoid experimental bias, donors of different ages were randomly spread across the sequencing lanes. Findings and caveats that apply to the study as a whole: Compared with the aged group, the long-lived group had more naive CD4+ T cells, fewer expanded clones and increased TCR diversity, a pattern suggesting age selection. Estimates of total diversity based on one million sequenced T cells were considered lower bounds and underestimates. There was a strong correlation between observed TCR beta diversity and the percentage of naive T cells measured by flow cytometry. Because the CMV infection status of the donors was unknown, age-related changes in expanded clonotypes may potentially have been confounded. Observed TCR beta diversity per million T cells fell roughly linearly with age, and a significant reduction was already apparent by age roughly 40. Conclusive comparison of naive and antigen-experienced compartments was prevented by the profiling of bulk unsorted PBMCs.

V and J lose 2 bases and 3 bases, and a span of 11 bases separates them. From cysteine to phenylalanine, the CDR3 is 15 amino acids long. Left in the record is the CDR3 DNA by itself, 45 bases read in frame from the first base. The 39 donors, aged 6 to 90 years, were systemically healthy Caucasian individuals from Russia. Each donor gave 9 to 10 milliliters of peripheral blood, collected into EDTA-treated Vacutainer tubes. Ficoll-Paque density-gradient centrifugation was used to isolate PBMCs, with at least 7 million obtained per sample. Total RNA, at least 6 micrograms per sample, was extracted from PBMCs with Trizol reagent. Naive CD45RAhigh/CD27high T cell percentages were measured by flow cytometry on a PBMC aliquot from every donor. Details on this clonotype: Its recognized antigen is unknown. The record has no base qualities; no much larger clone is one base away.

The library was generated by 5' RACE. The instrument was an Illumina HiSeq 2500. The second PCR ran for roughly 7 to 11 cycles and used a J-beta primer mix along with a sample-barcoded 5' primer. A unique molecular identifier was introduced onto each TCR beta cDNA molecule by a template-switch 5' adaptor carrying 12 random nucleotides. At least 2.5 million CDR3-containing paired-end reads were obtained from each sample. All of the RNA was converted into first-strand cDNA using the Mint cDNA synthesis kit, with a TRBC-specific oligonucleotide serving as the primer. Following uracil-DNA glycosylase treatment, a first 18-cycle PCR with universal primers M1SS and BC2_uni_R was performed on all cDNA. Concerning the study's data processing: Each sample was normalized by randomly selecting 1 million high-quality reads, each carrying a distinct molecular identifier. Reads with shared molecular identifiers were discarded instead of being binned into consensus sequences. CDR3 identification, clonotype clustering and error correction used MiTCR with a Q25 quality threshold and the strictest error-elimination algorithm. A nonparametric unseen species model using Euler transformation provided a lower-bound estimate of total TCR beta diversity. The public reads were reanalyzed by TCRdb: fastp trimming at Q25, MiXCR alignment, in-frame beta chains only. Entries that share a CDR3 protein sequence are merged under the most common genes and DNA. These V and J calls rely on TCRdb rather than the paper's analysis. The sample includes approximately 730,000 distinct CDR3 sequences, with roughly 53% observed a single time. Together, the top ten hold about 42% of the sample.

The sequence was collected from an elderly man in good health. The chain couples TRBV12-3 or TRBV12-4 to TRBJ1-5; D gene: possibly TRBD1, on 5 matching bases. The sample consisted of blood. The DNA reads TGTGCCAGCAGTTTAAACCGGGGACTCAATCAGCCCCAGCATTTT. It translates as CASSLNRGLNQPQHF.